This T cell receptor (beta chain) was sequenced for a study of human T cells and chemical hapten exposure. Study as a whole: Chiefly female patients presented with alopecia areata, totalis or universalis.

Single cDNA molecules in the library carried unique molecular identifiers attached during preparation. TCRdb reprocessed the RACE reads via MiXCR and lists one record per CDR3 protein. The sample has about 120,000 distinct CDR3 sequences; roughly an eighth are singletons. Study-level findings and limits: Relative to control repertoires, expanded TCRs gave rise to significantly more large CDR3 similarity clusters.

Indicated time point: patch test 1, 2 weeks after DPC sensitization. As to treatment: therapeutic diphenylcyclopropenone sensitization with weekly scalp DPC. Notes on this clonotype: Its cognate antigen is unknown.

This CDR3 contains 10 residues. CDR1 is MDHEN, CDR2 SYDVKM, per germline. V lost 3 bases and J lost 9, with 3 bases in between. This chain links TRBV28 with TRBJ1-5; D remains ambiguous. The origin of this receptor is a woman aged 50 to 60 with alopecia areata. Some clones in this sample may be carry-over from other donors' samples. The sample in question was whole blood, obtained in connection with sensitization to the hapten diphenylcyclopropenone (DPC). CDR3 nucleotide sequence: TGTGCCAGCAGTTTTCGGCCCCAGCATTTT. Translating gives CASSFRPQHF.